This T cell receptor (beta chain) stems from a study of cytomegalovirus exposure and HLA in healthy donors. Study-level results: Researchers reported in a later analysis that common viral pathogens appeared linked to several top clusters.

PCR primers comprised 60 Vbeta and 13 Jbeta primers. Clones were sequenced by immunoSEQ multiplex PCR, and TCRdb holds only the in-frame ones, with some missing. The sample has 95,000 to 110,000 clones, and its top ten clones hold 3% to 3.5%. This CDR3 has 16 residues. V lost 5 bases to trimming and J lost 3 bases; unmatched junction nucleotides: 9. The germline CDR1 and CDR2 sequences are ENHRY and SYGVKD. A note on this clone: Its specificity is not known.

Material: PBMCs. The chain employs TRBV10-3 and TRBJ2-5, with 10 bases aligning to TRBD1. The source is a man in his forties in good health and CMV-seronegative. As DNA, the CDR3 is TGTGCCATCAGTCCCCTTCAAGGACAGGGGGAAGAGACCCAGTACTTC. Protein sequence: CAISPLQGQGEETQYF.